Each of the 30 T cell receptor beta chains below was sequenced from the same sample in a study of chemoradiotherapy in HPV16-positive cancers. Sequencing used immunoSEQ multiplex PCR; TCRdb keeps in-frame clones, though not all of them. This sample has approximately 8,300 clones, with around 80% found just once. The sample was collected from a patient who underwent chemoradiotherapy. These TCRs come from a human donor with HPV-associated anogenital cancer.

This chain links TRBV11-2 with TRBJ1-1, with D unresolved. The CDR3 sequence is 13 residues long. The V end was cut by 2 bases, the J end by 2 bases, with 6 bases between. Germline CDR1 is SGHAT and CDR2 is FQNNGV. The CDR3 DNA sequence: TGTGCCAGCAGCTTATCGGGAAACACTGAAGCTTTCTTT. Protein: CASSLSGNTEAFF.

The table lists this clone with a few counts. The chain employs TRBV6-1 and TRBJ2-7, with 9 bases lining up with TRBD1. Germline V gene data show CDR1 as MNHNS and CDR2 as SASEGT. Unmatched junction bases numbered 8, after V lost 6 bases and J lost 8 bases. This CDR3 contains 13 residues. The CDR3 loop reads CASSPAGQGQQYF. Written as DNA, the CDR3 is TGTGCCAGCAGCCCGGCGGGACAGGGACAGCAGTACTTC.

The chain has TRBV19 and TRBJ1-1, with D hard to call. The CDR3 totals 10 residues. The germline V and J ends were trimmed by 8 bases and 1 base, with 2 bases remaining between them. CDR1 is LNHDA and CDR2 is SQIVND in the germline V gene (reference sequence). The CDR3 loop is CASRNTEAFF. Here the CDR3 DNA reads TGTGCCAGTCGGAACACTGAAGCTTTCTTT.

This chain joins TRBV9 and TRBJ2-1; 8 bases are shared with TRBD1. The CDR3 spans 15 residues. The germline gives CDR1 SGDLS, CDR2 YYNGEE. V lost 5 bases, J lost 3 bases, and 7 bases stayed unmatched. DNA of the CDR3: TGTGCCAGCAGTGGGACAGGCCCGCTCTACAATGAGCAGTTCTTC. It specifies CASSGTGPLYNEQFF. The full variable domain, rest sourced from reference TRBV9 and TRBJ2-1, is DSGVTQTPKHLITATGQRVTLRCSPRSGDLSVYWYQQSLDQGLQFLIQYYNGEERAKGNILERFSAQQFPDLHSELNLSSLELGDSALYFCASSGTGPLYNEQFFGPGTRLTVL.

The chain employs TRBV7-3 and TRBJ2-1; the match to TRBD1 covers 10 bases. Trimming removed 4 bases from V and 2 bases from J; junction bases left unmatched: 2. Germline values: CDR1 SGHTA, CDR2 FQGTGA. The CDR3 spans 15 residues. The DNA of the CDR3 is TGTGCCAGCAGCTCCGGGACAGGGGCCTACAATGAGCAGTTCTTC. The encoded protein is CASSSGTGAYNEQFF.

The CDR3 region has the DNA TGCGCCAGCAGCCAAGTAGACAGGGAAGGCTATGGCTACACCTTC. The encoded protein is CASSQVDREGYGYTF. The chain carries TRBV4-3 and TRBJ1-2, with TRBD1 matching over 7 bases. The V gene end was trimmed by 1 base and the J gene end by 4 bases; junction bases not matched to a gene: 6. Per germline, CDR1 LGHNA and CDR2 YSLEER. This CDR3 comprises 15 residues.

V is TRBV2 and J is TRBJ2-3; D tentatively reads TRBD1 or TRBD2 (5 bases each). Trimming removed 3 bases from V and 0 bases from J, with 10 bases in between. Looked up from germline, CDR1 is SNHLY and CDR2 is FYNNEI. CDR3 length equals 15 residues. The CDR3 sequence: CASSDGAASTDTQYF. CDR3 in DNA: TGTGCCAGCAGTGACGGGGCAGCTAGCACAGATACGCAGTATTTT. The full variable domain, its missing parts supplied by reference TRBV2 and TRBJ2-3, is EPEVTQTPSHQVTQMGQEVILRCVPISNHLYFYWYRQILGQKVEFLVSFYNNEISEKSEIFDDQFSVERPDGSNFTLKIRSTKLEDSAMYFCASSDGAASTDTQYFGPGTRLTVL.

This sequence joins TRBV7-9 and TRBJ2-7; 11 nucleotides align to TRBD1. CDR3 length equals 12 residues. V shed 5 bases and J 12 bases; nucleotides not matched to a gene: 6. Germline CDR1 and CDR2: SEHNR and FQNEAQ (reference sequence). The CDR3 DNA is TGTGCCAGCAGCCGGGACAGGGGGAAGCCGTACTTC. Amino acids: CASSRDRGKPYF.

The V gene is TRBV6-1, the J gene TRBJ1-3; 9 nucleotides align to TRBD1. Germline CDR1 and CDR2: MNHNS and SASEGT. The CDR3 length is 15 residues. V lost 3 bases, J lost 4 bases, and 4 bases stayed unmatched. The CDR3 nucleotides are TGTGCCAGCAGTGAGGGGACAGGGATCGGAAACACCATATATTTT. This encodes CASSEGTGIGNTIYF.

The chain carries TRBV16 and TRBJ2-7; tentative D call: TRBD1 (6 bases). Germline V gene sequence: CDR1 KGHSY, CDR2 FQNENV. Trimming pared 4 bases from V and 3 bases from J, leaving 13 bases between. CDR3 length equals 14 residues. The CDR3 DNA reads TGTGCCAGCAGCCCCGGGACAATTGACTACGAGCAGTACTTC. Translating it yields CASSPGTIDYEQYF.

There are a few counts of this clone. CDR3: CASSLATGRGTEAFF. The CDR3 DNA reads as TGCGCCAGCAGCTTGGCGACAGGGCGAGGCACTGAAGCTTTCTTT. This rearrangement joins TRBV5-1 to TRBJ1-1, with 7 bases matching TRBD1. Germline V gene sequence: CDR1 SGHRS, CDR2 YFSETQ. V was pared by 0 bases and J by 4 bases, with 6 bases of the junction left unmatched. This CDR3 comprises 15 residues.

This clone was seen just once. This chain joins TRBV6-5 and TRBJ2-1; D possibly corresponds to TRBD1 (5 bases). V was cut by 0 bases and J by 7 bases, with 10 bases left in between. The CDR3 contains 14 residues. Per germline, CDR1 MNHEY and CDR2 SVGAGI. CDR3 coding DNA: TGTGCCAGCAGTTACTCTGCAGGGTGGAATGAGCAGTTCTTC. Residues: CASSYSAGWNEQFF.

This clone was observed a handful of times. CDR3 protein: CASSRGLALNTGELFF. The CDR3 DNA reads TGTGCCAGCAGCCGAGGACTAGCGCTGAACACCGGGGAGCTGTTTTTT. This chain joins TRBV5-4 and TRBJ2-2; the match to TRBD2 covers 9 bases. Germline V gene sequence: CDR1 SGHNT, CDR2 YYREEE (reference sequence). This CDR3 comprises 16 residues. V trimming: 4 bases; J trimming: 1 base; junction bases outside the gene matches: 5.

The chain recombines TRBV10-3 with TRBJ1-2; 7 nucleotides line up with TRBD1. V trimming: 10 bases; J trimming: 3 bases; junction bases outside the gene matches: 8. From germline, CDR1 is ENHRY and CDR2 SYGVKD. CDR3 length equals 13 residues. CDR3 bases: TGTGCCACCTCCGGGACAGCAGACTATGGCTACACCTTC. Its translation is CATSGTADYGYTF.

The CDR3 DNA follows: TGTGCCAGCAGTTTGGGGACAGGGGAATTCAATGAGCAGTTCTTC. Encoded protein: CASSLGTGEFNEQFF. This chain connects TRBV27 to TRBJ2-1; 10 nucleotides agree with TRBD1. Looked up from germline, CDR1 is MNHEY and CDR2 is SMNVEV (reference sequence). The CDR3 sequence is 15 residues long. With 3 bases clipped from V and 6 bases from J, the junction kept 5 bases outside the gene matches.

DNA for the CDR3: TGTGCCAGCTCACCACCGTCTCAGGGAACTTCACCCCTCCACTTT. Amino acid sequence: CASSPPSQGTSPLHF. This rearrangement joins TRBV18 to TRBJ1-6; a possible D gene is TRBD1 (5 bases). This CDR3 contains 15 residues. Trimming took off 0 bases at V and 9 bases at J, with 12 bases between the two ends. The germline CDR1 and CDR2 sequences are KGHSH and LQKENI.

This chain connects TRBV5-6 to TRBJ2-5; D call uncertain. V lost 0 bases and J lost 5, with 8 bases in between. Per germline, CDR1 SGHDT and CDR2 YYEEEE. The CDR3 is 13 residues long. This chain's CDR3 is CASSLGPGETQYF. The CDR3 nucleotides are TGTGCCAGCAGCTTGGGACCCGGGGAGACCCAGTACTTC. Complete variable domain (other parts from reference TRBV5-6 and TRBJ2-5): DAGVTQSPTHLIKTRGQQVTLRCSPKSGHDTVSWYQQALGQGPQFIFQYYEEEERQRGNFPDRFSGHQFPNYSSELNVNALLLGDSALYLCASSLGPGETQYFGPGTRLLVL.

The CDR3 sequence: CASSEVDTSNSPLHF. DNA for the CDR3: TGTGCCAGCAGTGAAGTCGACACCTCTAATTCACCCCTCCACTTT. This chain links TRBV6-1 with TRBJ1-6, with unresolved D. This CDR3 is built from 15 residues. Deletions cut 1 base from V and 6 bases from J, with 10 bases between. Per germline, CDR1 MNHNS and CDR2 SASEGT.

This clone was counted only a few times. The chain is built from TRBV5-4 and TRBJ2-7; 8 nucleotides agree with TRBD1. V dropped 4 bases and J dropped 3; count of bases not matched to a gene: 3. Germline CDR1 reads SGHNT; CDR2 reads YYREEE (reference sequence). The CDR3 is 13 residues long. The CDR3 region is CASSGQGSYEQYF. DNA of the CDR3: TGTGCCAGCAGCGGACAGGGAAGCTACGAGCAGTACTTC.

This rearrangement joins TRBV7-3 to TRBJ2-7, with TRBD2 identical over 8 bases. Germline V gene lookup returns CDR1 SGHTA and CDR2 FQGTGA. The trim removed 1 base at V and 3 bases at J, leaving 5 bases unmatched. The CDR3 totals 15 residues. CDR3 sequence reads: CASSLIAGPIYEQYF. The CDR3 bases are TGTGCCAGCAGCTTAATAGCGGGACCGATCTACGAGCAGTACTTC.

This clone has only one observation. The chain links TRBV9 to TRBJ2-7; D is perhaps TRBD2 (7 bases). Trimming removed 0 bases from V and 4 bases from J, with 14 bases in between. The CDR3 contains 15 residues. Germline CDR1 reads SGDLS; CDR2 reads YYNGEE. The chain's CDR3 is CASSVGGGADYEQYF. CDR3 sequence (DNA): TGTGCCAGCAGCGTAGGTGGGGGGGCCGATTACGAGCAGTACTTC.

This chain uses TRBV5-1 with TRBJ2-1, with D perhaps TRBD1 or TRBD2 (7 bases each). Germline V CDR1 and CDR2: SGHRS, YFSETQ. The CDR3 consists of 13 residues. Trimming pared 4 bases from V and 8 bases from J, leaving 13 bases between. The CDR3: CASSPGGGYEQFF. The CDR3 coding sequence is TGCGCCAGCAGCCCAGGGGGGGGGTATGAGCAGTTCTTC.

This clone was detected only once. J is TRBJ2-5 and V is TRBV5-1; unclear D gene. The germline CDR1 and CDR2 sequences are SGHRS and YFSETQ. V gave up 1 base and J gave up 5 bases, with 9 bases separating them. CDR3 length: 13 residues. The DNA for the CDR3 is TGCGCCAGCAGCTTGATATCGCCGGAGACCCAGTACTTC. As protein: CASSLISPETQYF.

This clone was observed a few times. The chain's CDR3 is CATQTDTGELFF. For the CDR3, the DNA is TGTGCCACTCAGACAGACACCGGGGAGCTGTTTTTT. The chain uses TRBV27 and TRBJ2-2; TRBD1 might be the D (5 bases). This CDR3 contains 12 residues. Germline CDR1 and CDR2: MNHEY and SMNVEV (reference sequence). V was shortened by 10 bases and J by 3 bases, with 9 bases between the two germline ends.

There are a few counts of this clone. The V gene is TRBV27, the J gene TRBJ2-7; 8 bases are a match to TRBD1. J gave up 3 bases and V 1 base, and 5 bases lay outside the gene matches. The CDR3 length is 15 residues. CDR1 is MNHEY, CDR2 SMNVEV, per germline (reference sequence). CDR3 protein: CASSLWGTGSYEQYF. CDR3 in DNA: TGTGCCAGCAGTTTATGGGGGACAGGAAGCTACGAGCAGTACTTC.

The chain is built from TRBV10-3 and TRBJ1-2; 7 positions match TRBD1. Germline V gives CDR1 ENHRY, CDR2 SYGVKD. V shed 4 bases and J 5 bases; nucleotides not matched to a gene: 10. The CDR3 extends over 15 amino acids. Here the CDR3 reads CAISGGRTGDYGYTF. The CDR3 nucleotides are TGTGCCATCAGTGGGGGTAGGACAGGAGATTATGGCTACACCTTC.

The rearrangement joins TRBV6-1 to TRBJ1-5; D unresolved. Germline V gives CDR1 MNHNS, CDR2 SASEGT. The CDR3 covers 15 residues. Deletions cut 5 bases from V and 5 bases from J, with 16 bases between. CDR3 protein: CASSRSLGSDQPQHF. CDR3 sequence (DNA): TGTGCCAGCAGTCGATCCCTGGGATCCGATCAGCCCCAGCATTTT.

V gene TRBV4-1 combines with J gene TRBJ2-5; 9 bases line up with TRBD2. CDR3 size: 17 residues. The V segment lost 3 bases and the J segment 3 bases; nucleotides outside the gene matches: 11. The germline V gene encodes CDR1 MGHRA and CDR2 YSYEKL. CDR3 bases: TGCGCCAGCAGCCAGGGCCACTCAGCGGGGGGAGAAGAGACCCAGTACTTC. This translates into CASSQGHSAGGEETQYF.

This clone occurred a few times. This chain links TRBV5-1 with TRBJ2-7; TRBD1 might be the D (5 bases). The germline V gene has CDR1 SGHRS and CDR2 YFSETQ. The CDR3 runs to 13 residues. V shed 0 bases and J shed 3 bases, with 7 bases lying between them. The CDR3 spells CASSLVTGYEQYF. CDR3 DNA: TGCGCCAGCAGCTTGGTTACAGGCTACGAGCAGTACTTC.

The V and J genes are TRBV6-1 and TRBJ1-1; tentative D call: TRBD1 (5 bases). V was trimmed by 2 bases and J by 0 bases, leaving 13 bases between them. CDR1 MNHNS and CDR2 SASEGT come from the germline V gene. CDR3 length: 16 amino acids. The CDR3 region is CASSEPGHPMNTEAFF. CDR3 bases: TGTGCCAGCAGTGAACCCGGACATCCGATGAACACTGAAGCTTTCTTT.